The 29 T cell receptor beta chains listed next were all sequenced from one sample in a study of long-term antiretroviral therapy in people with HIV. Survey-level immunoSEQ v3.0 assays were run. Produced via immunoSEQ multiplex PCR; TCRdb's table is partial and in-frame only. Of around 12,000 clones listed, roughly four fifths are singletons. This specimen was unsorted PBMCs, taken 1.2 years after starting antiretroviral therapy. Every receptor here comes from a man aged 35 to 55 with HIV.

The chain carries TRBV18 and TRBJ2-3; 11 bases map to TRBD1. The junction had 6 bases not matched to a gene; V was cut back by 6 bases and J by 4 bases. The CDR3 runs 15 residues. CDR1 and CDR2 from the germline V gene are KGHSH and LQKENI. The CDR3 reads CASSLPGQGADTQYF. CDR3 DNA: TGTGCCAGCTCCCTTCCGGGACAGGGGGCAGATACGCAGTATTTT. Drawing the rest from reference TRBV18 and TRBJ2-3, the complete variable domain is NAGVMQNPRHLVRRRGQEARLRCSPMKGHSHVYWYRQLPEEGLKFMVYLQKENIIDESGMPKERFSAEFPKEGPSILRIQQVVRGDSAAYFCASSLPGQGADTQYFGPGTRLTVL.

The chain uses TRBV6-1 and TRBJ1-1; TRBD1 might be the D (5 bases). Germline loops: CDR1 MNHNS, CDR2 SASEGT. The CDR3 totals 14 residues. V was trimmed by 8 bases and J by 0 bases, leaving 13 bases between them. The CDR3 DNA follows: TGTGCCAGCTCTTTCAGGGACCTGAACACTGAAGCTTTCTTT. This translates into CASSFRDLNTEAFF.

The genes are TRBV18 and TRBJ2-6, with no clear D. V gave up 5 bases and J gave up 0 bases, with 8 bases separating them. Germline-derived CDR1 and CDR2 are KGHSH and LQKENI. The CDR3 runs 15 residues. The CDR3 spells CASSSLHSGANVLTF. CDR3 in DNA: TGTGCCAGCTCATCCCTCCACTCTGGGGCCAACGTCCTGACTTTC.

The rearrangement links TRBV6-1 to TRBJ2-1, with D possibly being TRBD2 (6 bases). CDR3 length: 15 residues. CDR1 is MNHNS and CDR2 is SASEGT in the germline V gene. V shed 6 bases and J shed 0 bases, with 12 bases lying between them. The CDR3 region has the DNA TGTGCCAGCAGCCGAGCGACTAGCTCCTACAATGAGCAGTTCTTC. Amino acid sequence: CASSRATSSYNEQFF.

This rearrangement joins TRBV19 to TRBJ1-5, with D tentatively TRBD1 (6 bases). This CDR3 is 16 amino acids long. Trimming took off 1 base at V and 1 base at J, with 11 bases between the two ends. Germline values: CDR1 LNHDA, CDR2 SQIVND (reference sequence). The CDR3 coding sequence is TGTGCCAGTAGTATAGCTCTCGGACAGAGCAATCAGCCCCAGCATTTT. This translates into CASSIALGQSNQPQHF.

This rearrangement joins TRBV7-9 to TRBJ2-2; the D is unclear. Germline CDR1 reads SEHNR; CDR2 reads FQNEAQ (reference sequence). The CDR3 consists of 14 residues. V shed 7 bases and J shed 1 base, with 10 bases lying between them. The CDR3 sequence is CASNGELNTGELFF. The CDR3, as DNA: TGTGCCAGCAATGGAGAGCTGAACACCGGGGAGCTGTTTTTT.

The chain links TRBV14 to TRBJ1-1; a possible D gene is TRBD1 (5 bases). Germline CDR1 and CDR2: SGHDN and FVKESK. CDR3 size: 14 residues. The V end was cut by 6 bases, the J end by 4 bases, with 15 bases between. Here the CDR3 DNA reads TGTGCCAGCAGGATGGGACCCCTAGGCACTGAAGCTTTCTTT. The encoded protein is CASRMGPLGTEAFF.

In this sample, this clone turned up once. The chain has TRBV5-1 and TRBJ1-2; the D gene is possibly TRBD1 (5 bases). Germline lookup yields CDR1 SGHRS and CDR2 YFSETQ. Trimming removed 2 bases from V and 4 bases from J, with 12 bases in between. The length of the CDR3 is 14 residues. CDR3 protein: CASSFGDGSYGYTF. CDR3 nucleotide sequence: TGCGCCAGCAGCTTTGGGGACGGCTCCTATGGCTACACCTTC.

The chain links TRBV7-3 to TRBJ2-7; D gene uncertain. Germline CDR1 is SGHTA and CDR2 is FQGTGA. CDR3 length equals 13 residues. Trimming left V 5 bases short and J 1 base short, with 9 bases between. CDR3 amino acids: CASSPPWSYEQYF. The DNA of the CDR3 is TGTGCCAGCAGCCCCCCCTGGTCCTACGAGCAGTACTTC. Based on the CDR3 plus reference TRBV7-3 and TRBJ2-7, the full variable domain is GAGVSQTPSNKVTEKGKYVELRCDPISGHTALYWYRQSLGQGPEFLIYFQGTGAADDSGLPNDRFFAVRPEGSVSTLKIQRTERGDSAVYLCASSPPWSYEQYFGPGTRLTVT.

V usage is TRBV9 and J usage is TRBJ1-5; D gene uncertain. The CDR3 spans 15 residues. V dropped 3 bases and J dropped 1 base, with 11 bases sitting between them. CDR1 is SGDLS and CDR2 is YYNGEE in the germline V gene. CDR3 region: CASSESGNSNQPQHF. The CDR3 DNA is TGTGCCAGCAGCGAGTCGGGGAACAGCAATCAGCCCCAGCATTTT.

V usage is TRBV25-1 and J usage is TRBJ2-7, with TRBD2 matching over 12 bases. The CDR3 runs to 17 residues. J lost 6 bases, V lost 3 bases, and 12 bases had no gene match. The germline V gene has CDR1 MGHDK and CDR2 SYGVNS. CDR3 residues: CASSEAQTRLAGAEQYF. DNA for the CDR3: TGTGCCAGCAGTGAGGCACAAACTCGACTAGCGGGGGCCGAGCAGTACTTC.

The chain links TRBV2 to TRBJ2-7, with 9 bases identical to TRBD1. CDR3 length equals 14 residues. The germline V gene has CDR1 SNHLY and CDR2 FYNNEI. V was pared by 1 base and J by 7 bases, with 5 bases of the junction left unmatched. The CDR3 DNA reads TGTGCCAGCAGTGAAGACAGGGGGCGGGGGGAGCAGTACTTC. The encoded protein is CASSEDRGRGEQYF. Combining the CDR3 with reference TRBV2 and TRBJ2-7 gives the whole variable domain EPEVTQTPSHQVTQMGQEVILRCVPISNHLYFYWYRQILGQKVEFLVSFYNNEISEKSEIFDDQFSVERPDGSNFTLKIRSTKLEDSAMYFCASSEDRGRGEQYFGPGTRLTVT.

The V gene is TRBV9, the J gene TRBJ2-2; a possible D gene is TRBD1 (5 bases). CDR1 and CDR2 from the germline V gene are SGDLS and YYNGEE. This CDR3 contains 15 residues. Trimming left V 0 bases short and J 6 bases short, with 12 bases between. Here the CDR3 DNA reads TGTGCCAGCAGCGTAGCCGGACACGCCGCCGGGGAGCTGTTTTTT. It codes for CASSVAGHAAGELFF.

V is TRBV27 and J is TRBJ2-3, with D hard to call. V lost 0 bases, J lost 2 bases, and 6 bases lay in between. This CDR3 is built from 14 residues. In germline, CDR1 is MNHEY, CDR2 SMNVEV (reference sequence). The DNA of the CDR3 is TGTGCCAGCAGTTTATCGAGGAACACAGATACGCAGTATTTT. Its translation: CASSLSRNTDTQYF.

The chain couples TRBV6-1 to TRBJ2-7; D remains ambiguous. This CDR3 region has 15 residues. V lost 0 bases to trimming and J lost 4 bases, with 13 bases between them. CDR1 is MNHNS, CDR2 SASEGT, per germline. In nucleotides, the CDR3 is TGTGCCAGCAGTGAAGCGTCAGCCCACGCGTACGAGCAGTACTTC. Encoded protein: CASSEASAHAYEQYF.

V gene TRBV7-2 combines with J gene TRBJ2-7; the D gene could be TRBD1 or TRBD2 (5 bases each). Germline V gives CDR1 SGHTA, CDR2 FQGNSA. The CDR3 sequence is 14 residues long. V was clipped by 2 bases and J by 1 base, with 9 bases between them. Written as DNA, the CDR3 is TGTGCCAGCAGCTTACCGGGACCGTCCTACGAGCAGTACTTC. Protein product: CASSLPGPSYEQYF.

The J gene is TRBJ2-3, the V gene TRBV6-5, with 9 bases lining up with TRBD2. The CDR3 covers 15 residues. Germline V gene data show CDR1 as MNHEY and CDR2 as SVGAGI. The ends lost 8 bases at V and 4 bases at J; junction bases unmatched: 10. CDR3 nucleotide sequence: TGTGCCAGCGGGGGTAGCGGGGGCCCTCCAGATACGCAGTATTTT. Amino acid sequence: CASGGSGGPPDTQYF.

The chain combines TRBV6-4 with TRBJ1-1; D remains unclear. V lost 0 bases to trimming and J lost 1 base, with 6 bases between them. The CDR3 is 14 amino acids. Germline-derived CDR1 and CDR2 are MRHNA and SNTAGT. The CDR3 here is CASSDSDKNTEAFF. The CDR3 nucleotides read TGTGCCAGCAGTGACTCCGACAAGAACACTGAAGCTTTCTTT.

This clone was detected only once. This chain's CDR3 is CASSAGINTEAFF. The CDR3 DNA sequence: TGCGCCAGCAGCGCCGGCATCAACACTGAAGCTTTCTTT. The chain is built from TRBV5-1 and TRBJ1-1; D call uncertain. The V and J ends lost 4 bases and 2 bases respectively, with 9 bases between them. The CDR3 is 13 amino acids. Germline V gene data show CDR1 as SGHRS and CDR2 as YFSETQ.

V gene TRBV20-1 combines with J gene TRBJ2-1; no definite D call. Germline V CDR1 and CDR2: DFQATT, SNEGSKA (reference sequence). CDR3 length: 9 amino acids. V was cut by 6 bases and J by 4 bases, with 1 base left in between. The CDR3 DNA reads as TGCAGTGCGTACAATGAGCAGTTCTTC. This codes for CSAYNEQFF.

Here the CDR3 DNA reads TGTGCCAGCAGTCCCCGGACAGGGTTGACTGAAGCTTTCTTT. Translated, it gives CASSPRTGLTEAFF. The chain employs TRBV25-1 and TRBJ1-1; 8 bases map to TRBD1. CDR1 and CDR2 from the germline V gene are MGHDK and SYGVNS. This CDR3 has 14 residues. Losses at the gene ends were 5 bases for V and 5 bases for J; bases not matched to a gene: 7.

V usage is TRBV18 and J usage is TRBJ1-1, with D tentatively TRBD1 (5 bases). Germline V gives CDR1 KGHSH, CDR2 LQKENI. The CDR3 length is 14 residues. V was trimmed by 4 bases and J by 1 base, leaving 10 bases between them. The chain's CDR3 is CASSQGRGNTEAFF. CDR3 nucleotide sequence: TGTGCCAGCTCACAGGGGAGGGGGAACACTGAAGCTTTCTTT.

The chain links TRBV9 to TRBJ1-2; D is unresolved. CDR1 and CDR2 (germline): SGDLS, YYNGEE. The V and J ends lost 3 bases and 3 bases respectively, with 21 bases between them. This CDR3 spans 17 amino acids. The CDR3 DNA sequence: TGTGCCAGCAGCGGGTACACGGTAGAAGCTCCATACTATGGCTACACCTTC. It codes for CASSGYTVEAPYYGYTF.

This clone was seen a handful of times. The chain's CDR3 is CASSFPTGEQFF. The CDR3, as DNA: TGTGCCAGCAGTTTTCCCACGGGTGAGCAGTTCTTC. The V and J genes are TRBV28 and TRBJ2-1; D remains unclear. The CDR3 is 12 amino acids. Trimming stripped 3 bases from V and 9 bases from J, with 9 bases between. Germline CDR1 and CDR2: MDHEN and SYDVKM.

The CDR3 region is CASSLGQDHSPLHF. The DNA of the CDR3 is TGTGCCAGCTCCCTTGGGCAGGACCATTCACCCCTCCACTTT. The chain links TRBV18 to TRBJ1-6; no clear D gene. There are 14 residues in the CDR3. Germline V gene sequence: CDR1 KGHSH, CDR2 LQKENI. Trimming removed 6 bases at V and 8 bases at J, with 14 bases between.

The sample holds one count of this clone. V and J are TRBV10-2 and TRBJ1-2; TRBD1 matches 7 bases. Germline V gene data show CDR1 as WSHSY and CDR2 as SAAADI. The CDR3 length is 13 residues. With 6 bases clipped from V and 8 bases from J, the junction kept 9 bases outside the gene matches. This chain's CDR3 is CASSPDRVGGYTF. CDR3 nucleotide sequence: TGCGCCAGCAGCCCCGACAGGGTTGGAGGCTACACCTTC.

The chain's CDR3 is CASSLGTDQPQHF. The CDR3 coding sequence is TGTGCCAGCAGTCTAGGGACGGATCAGCCCCAGCATTTT. This chain joins TRBV6-6 and TRBJ1-5; the D gene is possibly TRBD1 (5 bases). CDR1 MNHNY and CDR2 SVGAGI come from the germline V gene (reference sequence). Trimming stripped 5 bases from V and 5 bases from J, with 10 bases between. This CDR3 is 13 amino acids long.

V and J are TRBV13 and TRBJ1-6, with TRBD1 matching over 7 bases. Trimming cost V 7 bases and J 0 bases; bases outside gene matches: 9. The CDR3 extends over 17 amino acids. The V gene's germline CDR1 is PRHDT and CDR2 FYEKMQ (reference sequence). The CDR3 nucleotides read TGTGCCAGCATTGAGCGACAGGGAGGCTCCTATAATTCACCCCTCCACTTT. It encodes CASIERQGGSYNSPLHF.

The CDR3 nucleotides read TGTGCCAGAAGCTTGGAAGGGGCTGGGGAGACCCAGTACTTC. Encoded protein: CARSLEGAGETQYF. This chain links TRBV5-3 with TRBJ2-5; a weak D match, TRBD1 (5 bases). TRBV5-3 is an open reading frame, and its role is uncertain. V was trimmed by 0 bases and J by 5 bases, leaving 11 bases between them. The CDR3 is made up of 14 amino acids.